This TCR beta chain is drawn from a study of cytotoxic CD8 clonotypes in ibrutinib-treated CLL. Looking at the study overall: The patients comprised approximately ten relapsed/refractory and roughly 15 treatment-naive cases, roughly 18 IGHV unmutated. Study-level findings and limits: Shared public clonotypes were rare, and on treatment they either got smaller or stayed the same.

The V gene end was trimmed by 4 bases and the J gene end by 2 bases; junction bases not matched to a gene: 6. The CDR3 has 17 amino acids. From germline, CDR1 is MNHEY and CDR2 SMNVEV (reference sequence). Method: immunoSEQ multiplex PCR; TCRdb's copy keeps in-frame clones and lacks some. The data show about 120,000 clones, more than 55% seen once. This clone was counted a few times. The antigen is undetermined. The clonotype comes from a human donor with chronic lymphocytic leukemia. Material: PBMCs, obtained after 24 months of ibrutinib treatment. This rearrangement joins TRBV27 to TRBJ2-1; 12 bases agree with TRBD1. The CDR3 sequence: CASSSSGTGGPYNEQFF. CDR3 nucleotide sequence: TGTGCCAGCAGTTCGTCTGGGACAGGGGGCCCCTACAATGAGCAGTTCTTC.